The present TCR beta chain was sequenced within a study of vaccination effects on CD4 cells after COVID-19. The overall study: PBMC were cultured at about 1.9 million per well with 9 to 10 IU/ml IL-2 and about 9.5 ug/ml peptides.

With regard to this clone: Its specificity is not known.

Here immunoSEQ multiplex PCR was the method, and the copy in TCRdb shows in-frame clones only, minus some. The sample shows 35,000 to 40,000 clones, 65% to 85% of them seen only once. When about ten days of culture had elapsed, CD4+ T cells were isolated. Each culture had half its medium swapped for IL-2 medium on days 3 and 7. The CDR3 runs 15 residues. V lost 3 bases and J lost 2, with 13 bases in between. Germline lookup yields CDR1 SGHDN and CDR2 FVKESK. Sequencing used CD4+ T cells from PBMCs cultured without peptide, obtained before COVID-19 vaccination. This receptor was obtained from a human donor who received a COVID-19 vaccine. The chain carries TRBV14 and TRBJ1-1; D is possibly TRBD1 (5 bases). The CDR3 DNA reads TGTGCCAGCAGCCATCCGGGGGACCTAAACACTGAAGCTTTCTTT. This codes for CASSHPGDLNTEAFF. The variable domain in full, completed from reference TRBV14 and TRBJ1-1, reads EAGVTQFPSHSVIEKGQTVTLRCDPISGHDNLYWYRRVMGKEIKFLLHFVKESKQDESGMPNNRFLAERTGGTYSTLKVQPAELEDSGVYFCASSHPGDLNTEAFFGQGTRLTVV.